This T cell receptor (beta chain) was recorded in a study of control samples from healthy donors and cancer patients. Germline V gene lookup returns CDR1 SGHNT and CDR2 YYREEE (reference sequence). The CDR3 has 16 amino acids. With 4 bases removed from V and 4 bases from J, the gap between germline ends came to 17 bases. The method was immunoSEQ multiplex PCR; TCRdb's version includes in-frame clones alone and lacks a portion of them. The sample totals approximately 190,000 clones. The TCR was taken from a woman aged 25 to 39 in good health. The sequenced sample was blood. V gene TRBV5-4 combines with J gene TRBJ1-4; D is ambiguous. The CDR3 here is CASSAWSAQRNEKLFF. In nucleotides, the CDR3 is TGTGCCAGCAGCGCCTGGTCGGCGCAGCGTAATGAAAAACTGTTTTTT.